These 30 T cell receptor beta chains share one sample of origin, sequenced in a study of lymphopenia after photon versus proton radiotherapy (dated by TCRdb to between 2018 and 2021). The library was built by means of the immunoSEQ multiplex PCR assay. TCRdb took over this immuneACCESS table, retaining in-frame rearrangements with V and J assigned. Such tables are incomplete; in checked studies, under half of the missing clones stem from an unresolved V gene, and the remainder is unexplained. The sample table holds 150,000 to 200,000 clones, of which about 88% were seen once. Clones ranked in the top ten supply approximately 4.8% of the sample. This specimen was peripheral blood, taken from a patient treated with photon-based radiotherapy. The receptors originated from a man in his fifties or sixties with gastric cancer.

There are a few counts of this clone. In the same sample, other DNA sequences code for this CDR3. The chain is built from TRBV10-3 and TRBJ2-7, with 7 bases matching TRBD1. The CDR3 is 15 amino acids. V was pared by 3 bases and J by 0 bases, with 5 bases of the junction left unmatched. Germline assignment: CDR1 ENHRY and CDR2 SYGVKD. This chain's CDR3 is CAISDPGTVSYEQYF. For the CDR3, the DNA is TGTGCCATCAGTGACCCCGGGACAGTCTCCTACGAGCAGTACTTC.

The chain employs TRBV19 and TRBJ2-4, with 9 nucleotides matching TRBD1. V lost 4 bases to trimming and J lost 2 bases; unmatched junction nucleotides: 6. The CDR3 is made up of 16 amino acids. Germline V gives CDR1 LNHDA, CDR2 SQIVND (reference sequence). Written as DNA, the CDR3 is TGTGCCAGTAGTAGCGGACAGGGGAGATCCAAAAACATTCAGTACTTC. This sequence encodes CASSSGQGRSKNIQYF.

The chain carries TRBV18 and TRBJ1-1; D perhaps matches TRBD1 (6 bases). Germline assignment: CDR1 KGHSH and CDR2 LQKENI. CDR3 length equals 13 residues. Trimming cost V 0 bases and J 5 bases, with 7 bases left between them. Here the CDR3 DNA reads TGTGCCAGCTCACCACCAGGGGGAACTGAAGCTTTCTTT. It encodes CASSPPGGTEAFF.

The chain employs TRBV2 and TRBJ2-2, with 11 nucleotides matching TRBD2. The CDR3 is 15 residues long. The J segment lost 4 bases and the V segment lost 7 bases, leaving 5 bases of the junction unmatched. CDR1 and CDR2 from the germline V gene are SNHLY and FYNNEI. CDR3 in amino acids: CASTLAGGGTGELFF. As DNA, the CDR3 is TGTGCCAGCACCCTAGCGGGAGGAGGCACCGGGGAGCTGTTTTTT.

The chain links TRBV18 to TRBJ1-2; 7 bases map to TRBD1. The V gene's germline CDR1 is KGHSH and CDR2 LQKENI. V shed 2 bases and J 2 bases; nucleotides not matched to a gene: 5. The CDR3 has 15 amino acids. CDR3 in DNA: TGTGCCAGCTCACCAGTATTACAGGGGAACTATGGCTACACCTTC. The encoded protein is CASSPVLQGNYGYTF.

The chain links TRBV6-1 to TRBJ2-2; D remains ambiguous. CDR1 and CDR2 (germline): MNHNS, SASEGT. This CDR3 spans 14 amino acids. The V end was cut by 8 bases, the J end by 5 bases, with 15 bases between. The CDR3 region is CASRAQDGTGELFF. DNA of the CDR3: TGTGCCAGCCGCGCTCAAGACGGAACCGGGGAGCTGTTTTTT.

V usage is TRBV7-2 and J usage is TRBJ2-1; D is uncertain. The V gene's germline CDR1 is SGHTA and CDR2 FQGNSA. The CDR3 runs 13 residues. With 3 bases removed from V and 7 bases from J, the gap between germline ends came to 10 bases. The CDR3 nucleotides read TGTGCCAGCAGCTTGTCGACTGGGAATGAGCAGTTCTTC. Translating it yields CASSLSTGNEQFF.

The chain employs TRBV6-5 and TRBJ2-5; D possibly matches TRBD1 or TRBD2 (5 bases each). The V end was cut by 5 bases, the J end by 2 bases, with 12 bases between. Germline CDR1 reads MNHEY; CDR2 reads SVGAGI. The CDR3 has 14 amino acids. For the CDR3, the DNA is TGTGCCAGCAGTGAGAGGGGTCGGCAAGAGACCCAGTACTTC. Translated, it gives CASSERGRQETQYF.

The chain couples TRBV6-1 to TRBJ1-5, with a tentative D call TRBD1 (6 bases). Germline loops: CDR1 MNHNS, CDR2 SASEGT. V gave up 6 bases and J gave up 3 bases, with 9 bases separating them. The CDR3 covers 13 residues. The CDR3 sequence is CASRRDNNQPQHF. The CDR3 DNA reads as TGTGCCAGCAGAAGGGACAACAATCAGCCCCAGCATTTT.

V and J are TRBV7-2 and TRBJ2-3; no reliable D call. The CDR3 length is 12 residues. V lost 7 bases and J 6 bases, leaving 11 bases between the germline ends. CDR1 and CDR2 (germline): SGHTA, FQGNSA. The CDR3 nucleotides are TGTGCCAGCAACCCGCCAAGTGATACGCAGTATTTT. Amino acids: CASNPPSDTQYF.

The J gene is TRBJ2-7, the V gene TRBV30; D might be TRBD2 (5 bases). In germline, CDR1 is GTSNPN, CDR2 SVGIG (reference sequence). The CDR3 is made up of 14 amino acids. V dropped 3 bases and J dropped 8 bases, with 20 bases sitting between them. The CDR3 protein is CAWRTGSKRYQQYF. CDR3 coding DNA: TGTGCCTGGAGGACGGGAAGTAAGAGGTATCAGCAGTACTTC.

This clone has only a few counts. This chain links TRBV19 with TRBJ1-5; 11 bases line up with TRBD1. Per germline, CDR1 LNHDA and CDR2 SQIVND (reference sequence). This CDR3 is built from 16 residues. Trimming removed 3 bases from V and 3 bases from J; junction bases left unmatched: 4. The CDR3 sequence is CASSMWTGGLNQPQHF. The CDR3 nucleotides are TGTGCCAGTAGTATGTGGACAGGGGGCCTCAATCAGCCCCAGCATTTT.

This clone has more than one count but fewer than ten. The chain recombines TRBV4-3 with TRBJ2-2; TRBD1 or TRBD2 may be the D gene (6 bases each). The V end was cut by 0 bases, the J end by 3 bases, with 11 bases between. Germline CDR1 is LGHNA and CDR2 is YSLEER. The CDR3 sequence is 16 residues long. CDR3 in DNA: TGCGCCAGCAGCCAAGAAGGGGGGATTTACACCGGGGAGCTGTTTTTT. This encodes CASSQEGGIYTGELFF.

The chain couples TRBV4-3 to TRBJ1-4, with TRBD1 matching 9 bases. The V and J ends lost 4 bases and 5 bases, in that order; junction bases with no gene match: 8. The CDR3 contains 16 residues. Germline V gene data show CDR1 as LGHNA and CDR2 as YSLEER. CDR3 nucleotides: TGCGCCAGCAGCCCACAGGGGGCGGGTTTGAATGAAAAACTGTTTTTT. This sequence encodes CASSPQGAGLNEKLFF.

The rearrangement links TRBV18 to TRBJ1-2; no clear D gene. V lost 6 bases and J 5 bases, leaving 13 bases between the germline ends. The CDR3 has 13 amino acids. CDR1 and CDR2 from the germline V gene are KGHSH and LQKENI. DNA of the CDR3: TGTGCCAGCTCCCGAGATGGTCGATATGGCTACACCTTC. Amino acid sequence: CASSRDGRYGYTF.

Here the CDR3 reads CASTQRGRGKTNEKLFF. CDR3 bases: TGTGCCAGCACTCAACGGGGCCGGGGAAAAACTAATGAAAAACTGTTTTTT. The V and J genes are TRBV7-9 and TRBJ1-4; tentative D call: TRBD1 (5 bases). From germline, CDR1 is SEHNR and CDR2 FQNEAQ (reference sequence). CDR3 length equals 17 residues. The V end lost 7 bases, the J end lost 1 base, and 19 bases lay between the germline ends.

This chain connects TRBV5-5 to TRBJ2-5, with D tentatively TRBD1 (7 bases). CDR1 and CDR2 from the germline V gene are SGHKS and YYEKEE (reference sequence). Trimming left V 5 bases short and J 0 bases short, with 17 bases between. The CDR3 length is 16 residues. CDR3 DNA: TGTGCCAGCAGAATGAAGGGCAGGGGGGACCAAGAGACCCAGTACTTC. Its translation is CASRMKGRGDQETQYF.

The CDR3 is CASTSTGADTEAFF. The CDR3 DNA sequence: TGTGCCAGCACCTCGACAGGGGCAGACACTGAAGCTTTCTTT. This chain joins TRBV6-5 and TRBJ1-1; 8 nucleotides align to TRBD1. The CDR3 totals 14 residues. The germline V gene has CDR1 MNHEY and CDR2 SVGAGI. V lost 7 bases to trimming and J lost 3 bases; unmatched junction nucleotides: 7.

CDR3 DNA: TGTGCCAGCAGTTTGAGTGGCAATGAGCAGTTCTTC. As protein: CASSLSGNEQFF. The chain is built from TRBV28 and TRBJ2-1; D gene unclear. Trimming shortened V by 3 bases and J by 6 bases, and 6 bases separated the two germline ends. This CDR3 comprises 12 residues. Germline lookup yields CDR1 MDHEN and CDR2 SYDVKM.

The gene calls are TRBV4-3 and TRBJ2-3, with D tentatively TRBD1 (6 bases). This CDR3 has 14 amino acids. Trimming took 3 bases from V and 2 from J, leaving 9 bases between them. Germline values: CDR1 LGHNA, CDR2 YSLEER. The CDR3 protein is CASSQGDNTDTQYF. CDR3 nucleotide sequence: TGCGCCAGCAGCCAGGGGGACAACACAGATACGCAGTATTTT.

This sequence joins TRBV7-9 and TRBJ2-7; no reliable D call. In germline, CDR1 is SEHNR, CDR2 FQNEAQ (reference sequence). There are 14 residues in the CDR3. V was clipped by 3 bases and J by 2 bases, with 11 bases between them. CDR3 protein: CASSFSLSAYEQYF. DNA of the CDR3: TGTGCCAGCAGCTTTTCCCTCTCCGCCTACGAGCAGTACTTC.

This chain joins TRBV15 and TRBJ2-7; maybe TRBD1 (6 bases). The length of the CDR3 is 15 residues. Germline assignment: CDR1 LNHNV and CDR2 YYDKDF (reference sequence). The V and J ends lost 1 base and 1 base respectively, with 11 bases between them. The CDR3 region is CATSRVTGKSYEQYF. CDR3 nucleotide sequence: TGTGCCACCAGCAGAGTTACAGGGAAATCCTACGAGCAGTACTTC.

CDR3 DNA sequence: TGTGCCAGCACATCAAAGAGGGGATCTTTCTACAATGAGCAGTTCTTC. Translated: CASTSKRGSFYNEQFF. This rearrangement joins TRBV6-6 to TRBJ2-1; the D call may be TRBD1 or TRBD2 (5 bases each). The CDR3 consists of 16 residues. Germline V CDR1 and CDR2: MNHNY, SVGAGI (reference sequence). With 7 bases removed from V and 3 bases from J, the gap between germline ends came to 19 bases.

This clone was picked up one time. CDR3 loop: CASHNTATNEKLFF. The CDR3 DNA reads as TGTGCCAGCCACAACACTGCAACTAATGAAAAACTGTTTTTT. The rearrangement links TRBV6-6 to TRBJ1-4; D unresolved. V was trimmed by 8 bases and J by 0 bases, leaving 10 bases between them. The CDR3 totals 14 residues. Germline V gene lookup returns CDR1 MNHNY and CDR2 SVGAGI (reference sequence).

This chain links TRBV5-6 with TRBJ2-7; no reliable D call. CDR3 length: 13 residues. Germline V CDR1 and CDR2: SGHDT, YYEEEE. Trimming took off 0 bases at V and 4 bases at J, with 8 bases between the two ends. The CDR3 DNA is TGTGCCAGCAGCTTGGGTGGTGGGTACGAGCAGTACTTC. This gives the protein CASSLGGGYEQYF. The complete variable domain, with remaining parts taken from reference TRBV5-6 and TRBJ2-7, reads DAGVTQSPTHLIKTRGQQVTLRCSPKSGHDTVSWYQQALGQGPQFIFQYYEEEERQRGNFPDRFSGHQFPNYSSELNVNALLLGDSALYLCASSLGGGYEQYFGPGTRLTVT.

The V and J genes are TRBV2 and TRBJ1-2, with D unresolved. CDR1 is SNHLY and CDR2 is FYNNEI in the germline V gene. The CDR3 has 15 residues. V gave up 5 bases and J gave up 4 bases, with 17 bases separating them. The CDR3 reads CASSPALASFYGYTF. The DNA for the CDR3 is TGTGCCAGCAGTCCGGCACTTGCCAGTTTCTATGGCTACACCTTC.

This rearrangement joins TRBV29-1 to TRBJ2-1, with D perhaps matching TRBD1 or TRBD2 (5 bases each). V lost 7 bases to trimming and J lost 7 bases, with 14 bases between them. This CDR3 has 12 amino acids. Germline V gene sequence: CDR1 SQVTM, CDR2 ANQGSEA. In DNA form, the CDR3 reads TGCAGCGCCGGCCCGTGGGGGAATGAGCAGTTCTTC. Translating gives CSAGPWGNEQFF.

This rearrangement joins TRBV30 to TRBJ2-6; 8 bases line up with TRBD1. This CDR3 region has 14 residues. V gave up 3 bases and J gave up 2 bases; unmatched junction bases: 0. The germline gives CDR1 GTSNPN, CDR2 SVGIG (reference sequence). CDR3 in DNA: TGTGCCTGGAGACAGGGGGCTGGGGCCAACGTCCTGACTTTC. As protein: CAWRQGAGANVLTF.

The chain carries TRBV15 and TRBJ2-3; D is ambiguous. From germline, CDR1 is LNHNV and CDR2 YYDKDF (reference sequence). The V and J ends lost 2 bases and 0 bases respectively, with 3 bases between them. The CDR3 is 13 amino acids. Here the CDR3 reads CATSRQSTDTQYF. CDR3 in DNA: TGTGCCACCAGCAGACAGAGCACAGATACGCAGTATTTT.

The gene calls are TRBV6-5 and TRBJ2-7; 9 bases are a match to TRBD2. Germline trimming cut 4 bases from V and 2 bases from J; bases unmatched to any gene: 6. Germline V gives CDR1 MNHEY, CDR2 SVGAGI. This CDR3 is built from 15 residues. The CDR3, as DNA: TGTGCCAGCAGTTCAGAAGCGGGAGGCACCTACGAGCAGTACTTC. Translating it yields CASSSEAGGTYEQYF.